A selection of T cell receptor beta chains follows, all from one sample in a study of T cells after posttransplantation cyclophosphamide. TCRdb's copy holds only in-frame clones and misses some; the assay was immunoSEQ multiplex PCR. The repertoire consists of around 2,900 clones, with 62% occurring once and the leading ten covering roughly 15%. Sequenced material: PBMCs, taken 30 days after allogeneic stem cell transplant with posttransplant cyclophosphamide. The source is a male patient between 60 and 69 years old who received an allogeneic stem cell transplant from a related donor and was CMV-positive. Some T cells may possibly be graft donor cells. Each CDR3 is given with its conserved first and last residue. D genes are given only for firm matches. Clone size is stated in some rows and not others, as once, few, many or a class when expanded.

V: TRBV27
J: TRBJ2-7
size: .
D: .
CDR3: CASSSNQLGHRGAYEQYF
DNA: TGTGCCAGCAGTTCGAACCAGCTAGGACACCGCGGAGCCTACGAGCAGTACTTC

V: TRBV19
J: TRBJ2-6
size: .
D: .
CDR3: CATDSSPSGANVLTF
DNA: TGTGCCACCGACAGTTCCCCTTCTGGGGCCAACGTCCTGACTTTC

V: TRBV4-1
J: TRBJ1-5
size: .
D: .
CDR3: CASSQDINQPQHF
DNA: TGCGCCAGCAGCCAAGATATAAATCAGCCCCAGCATTTT

V: TRBV5-1
J: TRBJ1-6
size: .
D: TRBD1
CDR3: CASREGWDRFNSPLHF
DNA: TGCGCCAGCAGGGAGGGGTGGGACAGGTTTAATTCACCCCTCCACTTT

V: TRBV27
J: TRBJ2-4
size: .
D: TRBD1
CDR3: CASSPDRVGHFIQYF
DNA: TGTGCCAGCAGTCCCGACAGGGTTGGGCATTTCATTCAGTACTTC

V: TRBV18
J: TRBJ2-2
size: .
D: .
CDR3: CASSPSGTGELFF
DNA: TGTGCCAGCTCACCTTCCGGCACCGGGGAGCTGTTTTTT

V: TRBV29-1
J: TRBJ1-2
size: .
D: TRBD1
CDR3: CSGGQGNYGYTF
DNA: TGCAGCGGGGGACAGGGGAACTATGGCTACACCTTC

V: TRBV5-1
J: TRBJ1-2
size: .
D: .
CDR3: CASSPDSTYGYTF
DNA: TGCGCCAGCAGCCCGGACAGCACTTATGGCTACACCTTC

V: TRBV7-2
J: TRBJ2-7
size: .
D: .
CDR3: CASSWTLRGSYEQYF
DNA: TGTGCCAGCAGCTGGACGTTACGGGGGTCCTACGAGCAGTACTTC

V: TRBV7-9
J: TRBJ2-5
size: once
D: .
CDR3: CASNAQRWWQRGVQETQYF
DNA: TGTGCCAGCAATGCGCAGAGGTGGTGGCAGCGTGGCGTCCAAGAGACCCAGTACTTC

V: TRBV12-5
J: TRBJ2-1
size: .
D: .
CDR3: CASGLLAGFYNEQFF
DNA: TGTGCTAGTGGTTTGTTGGCAGGTTTTTACAATGAGCAGTTCTTC

V: TRBV5-6
J: TRBJ1-4
size: .
D: TRBD1
CDR3: CASSLPGQAEKLFF
DNA: TGTGCCAGCAGCTTACCGGGACAGGCTGAAAAACTGTTTTTT

V: TRBV5-4
J: TRBJ2-3
size: .
D: .
CDR3: CASSSEDTQYF
DNA: TGTGCCAGCAGCTCGGAGGATACGCAGTATTTT

V: TRBV5-4
J: TRBJ1-4
size: medium-sized
D: .
CDR3: CASSFPGSEKLFF
DNA: TGTGCCAGCAGCTTTCCGGGTAGTGAAAAACTGTTTTTT

V: TRBV7-7
J: TRBJ1-1
size: few
D: .
CDR3: CASSSYMNTEAFF
DNA: TGTGCTAGCAGCTCCTATATGAACACTGAAGCTTTCTTT

V: TRBV5-1
J: TRBJ1-5
size: .
D: TRBD1
CDR3: CASSRTGTQPQHF
DNA: TGCGCCAGCAGTAGGACAGGGACCCAGCCCCAGCATTTT

V: TRBV30
J: TRBJ1-2
size: .
D: TRBD1
CDR3: CASGQVVYGYTF
DNA: TGTGCCTCTGGACAGGTAGTCTATGGCTACACCTTC

V: TRBV27
J: TRBJ1-5
size: .
D: TRBD1
CDR3: CWDRPQHF
DNA: TGTTGGGACAGGCCCCAGCATTTT

V: TRBV9
J: TRBJ2-1
size: .
D: .
CDR3: CASSVKASSYNEQFF
DNA: TGTGCCAGCAGCGTAAAGGCTAGCTCCTACAATGAGCAGTTCTTC

V: TRBV7-9
J: TRBJ1-5
size: .
D: .
CDR3: CASSLGEVTPQHF
DNA: TGTGCCAGCAGCTTAGGGGAGGTTACGCCCCAGCATTTT

V: TRBV7-6
J: TRBJ2-7
size: .
D: .
CDR3: CASSPSFGYEQYF
DNA: TGTGCCAGCAGCCCTTCTTTCGGGTACGAGCAGTACTTC

V: TRBV6-5
J: TRBJ1-1
size: .
D: .
CDR3: CASRTGGGTEAFF
DNA: TGTGCCAGCAGGACGGGGGGGGGAACTGAAGCTTTCTTT

V: TRBV7-6
J: TRBJ2-1
size: .
D: TRBD2
CDR3: CASSFSSGYNEQFF
DNA: TGTGCCAGCAGCTTCTCTAGCGGTTACAATGAGCAGTTCTTC

V: TRBV30
J: TRBJ1-6
size: few
D: .
CDR3: CAWSVRGRRRENSPLHF
DNA: TGTGCCTGGAGTGTACGGGGGAGGAGGCGAGAGAATTCACCCCTCCACTTT

V: TRBV18
J: TRBJ2-6
size: .
D: TRBD1
CDR3: CASSQTGSGANVLTF
DNA: TGTGCCAGCTCACAGACAGGGTCTGGGGCCAACGTCCTGACTTTC

V: TRBV2
J: TRBJ2-3
size: .
D: .
CDR3: CASTQDIDTQYF
DNA: TGTGCCAGCACCCAGGACATAGATACGCAGTATTTT

V: TRBV5-1
J: TRBJ1-2
size: few
D: .
CDR3: CASSPNRQPWGYGYTF
DNA: TGCGCCAGCAGCCCCAACCGACAGCCATGGGGATATGGCTACACCTTC

V: TRBV30
J: TRBJ2-7
size: few
D: .
CDR3: CAWSVDALLEQYF
DNA: TGTGCCTGGAGCGTCGATGCCCTACTCGAGCAGTACTTC

V: TRBV27
J: TRBJ2-1
size: .
D: .
CDR3: CASSWGLLSSYNEQFF
DNA: TGTGCCAGCAGTTGGGGACTCCTGAGCTCCTACAATGAGCAGTTCTTC

V: TRBV7-3
J: TRBJ1-2
size: .
D: TRBD1
CDR3: CASSLSGTGAPSLNGYTF
DNA: TGTGCCAGCAGCCTATCGGGGACAGGGGCCCCCTCCCTCAATGGCTACACCTTC

V: TRBV7-9
J: TRBJ2-6
size: medium-sized
D: .
CDR3: CASRPREGLGANVLTF
DNA: TGTGCCAGCAGGCCTCGGGAAGGGTTAGGGGCCAACGTCCTGACTTTC